Sequencing of this T cell receptor (beta chain) was carried out in a study of blood T cells in healthy people across ages. CDR1 is LGHNA, CDR2 YNFKEQ, per germline. The V end was cut by 0 bases, the J end by 4 bases, with 12 bases between. The length of the CDR3 is 15 residues. A second PCR, run for about 6 to 12 cycles, used a sample-barcoded 5' primer plus a J-beta primer mix. Unique molecular identifiers of 12 random nucleotides labeled each cDNA. Via MiXCR, TCRdb re-called the 5' RACE reads, giving one row per CDR3 protein. Of 700,000 or so distinct CDR3 sequences detected, around 43% appear once; the ten largest clones hold around 32%. Staff drew around 10 milliliters of peripheral blood from each donor. Samples each yielded at least 5.5 micrograms of total RNA.

The TCR sequence derives from an older man in good health. The chain combines TRBV4-2 with TRBJ1-2; possibly TRBD1 for D (5 bases). Source material: blood. The CDR3 sequence: CASSQDIQGFYGYTF. CDR3 DNA sequence: TGTGCCAGCAGCCAAGATATCCAGGGTTTCTATGGCTACACCTTC.